The entry below describes one T cell receptor (beta chain). Its specificity is not known. These data are taken from a study of shared clonotypes between healthy human individuals. Across the study: The study enrolled two women and three men aged 18 to 49.

Study conclusions and caveats: Researchers found naive subsets generally carried larger estimated richness than memory subsets. Large depth notwithstanding, sorted-subset sequencing proved incomplete by rarefaction. The study found lower generation probabilities in non-shared clonotypes than in those shared by all four donors.

Sequenced by immunoSEQ multiplex PCR; TCRdb stores in-frame clones only, minus some. The top ten clones hold about 10% of a sample with about 340,000 clones, less than 75% of them seen once. The specimen was memory CD4+ T cells sorted from blood. Subset here: CD45RA-negative fraction. The clonotype was recovered from a man under 40 in good health.

The CDR3 DNA follows: TGCAGCGTTCTGCTAGCGGGAGGGGTCTCCTACGAGCAGTACTTC. Its translation: CSVLLAGGVSYEQYF. The chain combines TRBV29-1 with TRBJ2-7; 12 bases map to TRBD2. This CDR3 is built from 15 residues. V was pared by 5 bases and J by 0 bases, with 5 bases of the junction left unmatched. From germline, CDR1 is SQVTM and CDR2 ANQGSEA.